This record looks at one T cell receptor beta chain sequence and its context. The V gene's germline CDR1 is ENHRY and CDR2 SYGVKD. The CDR3 loop spans 13 amino acids. V was pared by 7 bases and J by 3 bases, with 11 bases between. The data originate from a study of cytotoxic CD8 clonotypes in ibrutinib-treated CLL. On the study more broadly: Once patients had received a median approximately eleven months of treatment, range 6 to 36, response samples were obtained.

Produced via immunoSEQ multiplex PCR; TCRdb's table is partial and in-frame only. The profile shows fewer than 300,000 clones, more than 70% of them singletons. This receptor was taken from a human donor with chronic lymphocytic leukemia. The chain uses TRBV10-3 and TRBJ2-3; tentative D call: TRBD2 (6 bases). The specimen was PBMCs, collected at disease progression, from a patient treated with ibrutinib. The CDR3 here is CAINAGSTDTQYF. CDR3 nucleotide sequence: TGTGCCATCAATGCGGGATCTACAGATACGCAGTATTTT.